This T cell receptor (beta chain) was retrieved from a study of cytomegalovirus exposure and HLA in healthy donors. Study-wide context: Later, an analysis reported that the 110 or so validation repertoires had used the same platform as the roughly 650 first-cohort repertoires.

Using immunoSEQ multiplex PCR, the repertoire was profiled, and TCRdb retains in-frame clones only, with some absent. The table has about 58,000 clones, around nine tenths seen once. The study, taken as a whole, reports: TCR clusters originating in the first cohort tended to co-occur in the roughly 120 validation repertoires, according to a later analysis. Under in vitro conditions, three CMV-associated chains were confirmed as specific for CMV antigens.

About this clone: Its specificity is not known. An end of the junction differs from the germline gene, which may be a read error.

In germline, CDR1 is SSHAT, CDR2 FNYEAQ (reference sequence). This CDR3 region has 15 residues. Among the roughly 110 subjects of the validation cohort, separate from the roughly 700-subject first cohort, were the donors. Sequenced sample: PBMCs. The TCR originated in a man aged 18-30 years in good health and CMV-seronegative. The genes are TRBV7-7 and TRBJ2-2, with D possibly matching TRBD2 (6 bases). Here the CDR3 DNA reads TGTGCTAGCAGGCCCGGGAGAGAGAACACCGGGGAGCTGTTTTTT. Residues: CASRPGRENTGELFF.